This entry is about one T cell receptor beta chain. V was trimmed by 1 base and J by 6 bases, leaving 16 bases between them. The V gene's germline CDR1 is LNHDA and CDR2 SQIVND (reference sequence). The CDR3 loop spans 16 amino acids. These data are taken from a study of OX40 agonist ivuxolimab in advanced cancers. Repertoires were generated with immunoSEQ multiplex PCR, while TCRdb's copy carries only in-frame clones and drops some. In the table there are approximately 60,000 clones, about 92% of which are singletons. This receptor was taken from an adult with an advanced solid tumor such as melanoma, head and neck, liver or kidney cancer. Sequencing used CD4+ or CD8+ T cells sorted from blood, obtained in a trial of the OX40 agonist ivuxolimab. V gene TRBV19 combines with J gene TRBJ2-1, with D possibly matching TRBD1 (5 bases). CDR3 loop: CASSIGRQPNVNEQFF. The CDR3 bases are TGTGCCAGTAGTATAGGGCGACAGCCCAACGTCAATGAGCAGTTCTTC.